This TCR beta chain was captured in a study of T cell responses to AZD1222 COVID-19 vaccine. Notes on the study in general: There were mostly white British donors and more females than males, and clonal diversity was possibly underestimated.

Of note for this clone: Its antigen is still unknown.

Sequenced by immunoSEQ multiplex PCR; TCRdb stores in-frame clones only, minus some. The sample includes around 80,000 clones, approximately 85% seen only once; the top ten take 10%. Second-dose intervals of approximately 4 or approximately 12 weeks were pooled. Germline V CDR1 and CDR2: SGDLS, YYNGEE. V dropped 3 bases and J dropped 6 bases, with 8 bases sitting between them. The CDR3 runs to 12 residues. The chain has TRBV9 and TRBJ2-3; D ambiguous. This sample comprised peripheral blood, obtained 28 days after the second AZD1222 dose. The sequence came from an adult who received the AZD1222 COVID-19 vaccine. CDR3 in DNA: TGTGCCAGCAGCGCCCCCGGCGATACGCAGTATTTT. As protein: CASSAPGDTQYF.